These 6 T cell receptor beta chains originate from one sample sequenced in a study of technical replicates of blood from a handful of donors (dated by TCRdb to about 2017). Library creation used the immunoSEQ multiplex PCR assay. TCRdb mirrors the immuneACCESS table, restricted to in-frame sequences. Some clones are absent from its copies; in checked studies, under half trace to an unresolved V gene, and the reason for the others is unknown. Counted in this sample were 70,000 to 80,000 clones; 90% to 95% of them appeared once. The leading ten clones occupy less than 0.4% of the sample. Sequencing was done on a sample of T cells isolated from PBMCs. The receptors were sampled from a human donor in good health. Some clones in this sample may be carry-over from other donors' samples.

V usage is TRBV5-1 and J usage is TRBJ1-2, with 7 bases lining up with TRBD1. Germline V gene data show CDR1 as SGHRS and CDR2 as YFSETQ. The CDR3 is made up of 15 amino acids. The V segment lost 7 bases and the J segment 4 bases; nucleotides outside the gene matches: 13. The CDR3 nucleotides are TGCGCCAGCCGGCCTGGGGACAGCTTTCTCTATGGCTACACCTTC. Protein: CASRPGDSFLYGYTF. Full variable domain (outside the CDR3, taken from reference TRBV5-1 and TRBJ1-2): KAGVTQTPRYLIKTRGQQVTLSCSPISGHRSVSWYQQTPGQGLQFLFEYFSETQRNKGNFPGRFSGRQFSNSRSEMNVSTLELGDSALYLCASRPGDSFLYGYTFGSGTRLTVV.

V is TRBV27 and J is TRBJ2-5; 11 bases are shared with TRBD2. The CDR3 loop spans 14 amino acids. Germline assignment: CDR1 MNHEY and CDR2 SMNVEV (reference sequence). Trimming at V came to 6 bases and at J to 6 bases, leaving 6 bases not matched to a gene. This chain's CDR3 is CASRLAGAIQTQYF. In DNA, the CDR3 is TGTGCCAGCAGACTAGCGGGAGCGATACAGACCCAGTACTTC.

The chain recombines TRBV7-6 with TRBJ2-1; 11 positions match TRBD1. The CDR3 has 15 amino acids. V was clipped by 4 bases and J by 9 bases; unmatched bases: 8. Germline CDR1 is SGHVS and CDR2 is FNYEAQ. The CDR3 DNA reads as TGTGCCAGCAGCTGGACAGGGGGCGAAGGTGGTGAGCAGTTCTTC. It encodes CASSWTGGEGGEQFF. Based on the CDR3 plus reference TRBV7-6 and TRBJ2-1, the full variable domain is GAGVSQSPRYKVTKRGQDVALRCDPISGHVSLYWYRQALGQGPEFLTYFNYEAQQDKSGLPNDRFSAERPEGSISTLTIQRTEQRDSAMYRCASSWTGGEGGEQFFGPGTRLTVL.

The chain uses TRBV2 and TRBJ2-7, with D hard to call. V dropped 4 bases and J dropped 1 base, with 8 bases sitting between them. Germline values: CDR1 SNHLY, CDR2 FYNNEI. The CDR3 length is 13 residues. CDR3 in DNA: TGTGCCAGCAGTGTAAGAGGTTCCTACGAGCAGTACTTC. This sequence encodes CASSVRGSYEQYF.

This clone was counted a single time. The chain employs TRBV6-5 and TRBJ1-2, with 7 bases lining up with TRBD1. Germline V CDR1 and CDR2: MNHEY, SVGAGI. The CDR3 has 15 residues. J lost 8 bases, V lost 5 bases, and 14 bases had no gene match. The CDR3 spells CASSPTLDRKGGYTF. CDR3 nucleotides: TGTGCCAGCAGTCCTACCCTGGACAGGAAAGGAGGCTACACCTTC.

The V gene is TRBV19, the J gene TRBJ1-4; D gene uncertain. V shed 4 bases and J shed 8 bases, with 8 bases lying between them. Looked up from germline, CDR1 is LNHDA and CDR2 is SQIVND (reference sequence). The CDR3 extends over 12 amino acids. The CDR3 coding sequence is TGTGCCAGTAGTAGGGCGACAGAAAAACTGTTTTTT. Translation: CASSRATEKLFF.